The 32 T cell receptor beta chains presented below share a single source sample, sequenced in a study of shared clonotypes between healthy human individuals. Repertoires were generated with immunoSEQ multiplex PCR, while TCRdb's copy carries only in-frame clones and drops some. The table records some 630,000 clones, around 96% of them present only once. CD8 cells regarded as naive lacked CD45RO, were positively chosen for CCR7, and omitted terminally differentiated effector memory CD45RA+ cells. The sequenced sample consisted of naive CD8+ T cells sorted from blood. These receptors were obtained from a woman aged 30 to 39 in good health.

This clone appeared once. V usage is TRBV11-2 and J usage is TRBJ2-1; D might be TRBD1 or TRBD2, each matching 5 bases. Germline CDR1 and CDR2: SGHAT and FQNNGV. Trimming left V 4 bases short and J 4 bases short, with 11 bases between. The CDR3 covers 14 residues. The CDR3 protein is CASSSTGPYNEQFF. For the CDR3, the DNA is TGTGCCAGCAGCTCAACGGGACCTTACAATGAGCAGTTCTTC.

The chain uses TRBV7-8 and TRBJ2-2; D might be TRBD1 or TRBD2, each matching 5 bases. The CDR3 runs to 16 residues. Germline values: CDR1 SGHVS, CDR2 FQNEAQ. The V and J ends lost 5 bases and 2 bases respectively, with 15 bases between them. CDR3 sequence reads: CASSEGIGPNTGELFF. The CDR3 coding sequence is TGTGCCAGCAGCGAGGGGATAGGGCCCAACACCGGGGAGCTGTTTTTT.

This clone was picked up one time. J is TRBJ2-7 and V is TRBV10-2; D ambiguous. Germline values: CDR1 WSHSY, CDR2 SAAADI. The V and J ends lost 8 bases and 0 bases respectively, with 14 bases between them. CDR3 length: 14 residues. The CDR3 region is CASADWHDSYEQYF. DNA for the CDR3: TGCGCCAGCGCTGATTGGCACGACTCCTACGAGCAGTACTTC.

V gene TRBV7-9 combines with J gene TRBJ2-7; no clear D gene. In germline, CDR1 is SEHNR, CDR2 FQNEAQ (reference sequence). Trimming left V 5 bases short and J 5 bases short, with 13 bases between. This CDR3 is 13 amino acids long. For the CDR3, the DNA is TGTGCCAGCAGCACGACGGTGTGGGACGAGCAGTACTTC. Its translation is CASSTTVWDEQYF.

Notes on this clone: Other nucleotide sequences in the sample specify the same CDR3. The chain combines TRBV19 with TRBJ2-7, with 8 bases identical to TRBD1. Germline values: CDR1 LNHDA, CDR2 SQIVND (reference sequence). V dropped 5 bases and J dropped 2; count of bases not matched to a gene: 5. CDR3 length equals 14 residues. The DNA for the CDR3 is TGTGCCAGTAGTTTCGGGACAGGCACCTACGAGCAGTACTTC. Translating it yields CASSFGTGTYEQYF.

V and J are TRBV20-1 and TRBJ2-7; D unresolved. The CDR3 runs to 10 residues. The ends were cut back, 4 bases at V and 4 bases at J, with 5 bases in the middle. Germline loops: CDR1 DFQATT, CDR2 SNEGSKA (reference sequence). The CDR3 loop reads CSAKQYEQYF. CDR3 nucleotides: TGCAGTGCTAAACAGTACGAGCAGTACTTC.

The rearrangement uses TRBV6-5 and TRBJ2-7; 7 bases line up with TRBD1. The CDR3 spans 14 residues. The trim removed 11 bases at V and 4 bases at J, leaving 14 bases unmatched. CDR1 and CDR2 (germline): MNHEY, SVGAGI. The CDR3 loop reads CAVAPTGESYEQYF. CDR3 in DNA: TGTGCCGTAGCCCCCACAGGGGAGTCGTACGAGCAGTACTTC.

This CDR3 reads CASSLVGVRSMNTEAFF. The CDR3 DNA is TGTGCCAGCAGCTTAGTAGGGGTCAGATCCATGAACACTGAAGCTTTCTTT. This chain connects TRBV7-9 to TRBJ1-1; possible D gene TRBD1, 5 bases. The germline gives CDR1 SEHNR, CDR2 FQNEAQ (reference sequence). Trimming shortened V by 1 base and J by 0 bases, and 15 bases separated the two germline ends. The CDR3 length is 17 residues.

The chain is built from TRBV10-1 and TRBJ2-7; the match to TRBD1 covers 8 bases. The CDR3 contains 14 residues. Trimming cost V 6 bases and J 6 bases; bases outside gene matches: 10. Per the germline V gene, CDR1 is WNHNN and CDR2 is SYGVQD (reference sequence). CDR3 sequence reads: CASSNSGGSGEQYF. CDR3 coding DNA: TGCGCCAGCAGCAATTCAGGGGGCTCTGGCGAGCAGTACTTC.

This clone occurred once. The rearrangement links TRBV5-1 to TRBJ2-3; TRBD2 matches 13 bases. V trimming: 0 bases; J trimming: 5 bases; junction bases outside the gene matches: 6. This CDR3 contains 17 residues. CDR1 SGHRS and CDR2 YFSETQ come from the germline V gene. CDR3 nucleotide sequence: TGCGCCAGCAGCTTGGAAGGACTAGCGGGAGAGGTAGATACGCAGTATTTT. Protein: CASSLEGLAGEVDTQYF. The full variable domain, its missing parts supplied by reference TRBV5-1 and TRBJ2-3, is KAGVTQTPRYLIKTRGQQVTLSCSPISGHRSVSWYQQTPGQGLQFLFEYFSETQRNKGNFPGRFSGRQFSNSRSEMNVSTLELGDSALYLCASSLEGLAGEVDTQYFGPGTRLTVL.

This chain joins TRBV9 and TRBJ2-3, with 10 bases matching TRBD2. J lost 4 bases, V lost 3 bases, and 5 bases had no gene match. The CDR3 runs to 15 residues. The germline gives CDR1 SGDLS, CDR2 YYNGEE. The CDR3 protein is CASSASGRSPDTQYF. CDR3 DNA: TGTGCCAGCAGCGCTAGCGGGAGATCGCCAGATACGCAGTATTTT. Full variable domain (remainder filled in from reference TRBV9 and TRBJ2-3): DSGVTQTPKHLITATGQRVTLRCSPRSGDLSVYWYQQSLDQGLQFLIQYYNGEERAKGNILERFSAQQFPDLHSELNLSSLELGDSALYFCASSASGRSPDTQYFGPGTRLTVL.

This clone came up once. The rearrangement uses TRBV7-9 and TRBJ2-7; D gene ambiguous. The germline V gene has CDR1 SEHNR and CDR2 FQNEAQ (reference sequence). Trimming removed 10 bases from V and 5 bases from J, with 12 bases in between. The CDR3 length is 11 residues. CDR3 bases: TGTGCCATCGAACGGTCCGACGAGCAGTACTTC. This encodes CAIERSDEQYF.

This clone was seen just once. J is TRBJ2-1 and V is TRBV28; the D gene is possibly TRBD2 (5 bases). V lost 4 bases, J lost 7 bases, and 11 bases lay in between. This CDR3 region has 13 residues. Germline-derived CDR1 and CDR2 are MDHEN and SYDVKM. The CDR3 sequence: CASSYLEVNEQFF. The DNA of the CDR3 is TGTGCCAGCAGTTATTTGGAGGTGAATGAGCAGTTCTTC.

The CDR3 DNA sequence: TGTGCCAGCAGTCAGGTGGTCCAGGGTGAAGCTTTCTTT. Protein: CASSQVVQGEAFF. The rearrangement links TRBV6-5 to TRBJ1-1; TRBD1 is a possible D gene (5 bases). The germline gives CDR1 MNHEY, CDR2 SVGAGI. Trimming cost V 5 bases and J 7 bases, with 14 bases left between them. The CDR3 contains 13 residues.

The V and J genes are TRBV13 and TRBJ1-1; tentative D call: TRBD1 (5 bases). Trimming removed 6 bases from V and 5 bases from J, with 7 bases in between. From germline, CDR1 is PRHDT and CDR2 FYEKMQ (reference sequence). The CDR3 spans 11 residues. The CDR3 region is CASSGGTEAFF. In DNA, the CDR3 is TGTGCCAGCAGTGGGGGGACTGAAGCTTTCTTT.

In nucleotides, the CDR3 is TGTGCCAGCAGCCCTTCCCGGGACAGGGGGCCGCGGGAGCAGTACTTC. This sequence encodes CASSPSRDRGPREQYF. The rearrangement links TRBV11-2 to TRBJ2-7, with 12 nucleotides matching TRBD1. The CDR3 extends over 16 amino acids. Germline CDR1 is SGHAT and CDR2 is FQNNGV. J lost 7 bases, V lost 5 bases, and 12 bases had no gene match.

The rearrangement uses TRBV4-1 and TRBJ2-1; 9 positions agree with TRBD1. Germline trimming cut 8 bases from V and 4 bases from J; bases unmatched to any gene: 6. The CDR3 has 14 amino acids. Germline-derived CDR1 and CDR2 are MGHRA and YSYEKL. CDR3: CASAEGQGYNEQFF. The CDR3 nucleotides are TGCGCCAGCGCAGAGGGACAGGGTTACAATGAGCAGTTCTTC.

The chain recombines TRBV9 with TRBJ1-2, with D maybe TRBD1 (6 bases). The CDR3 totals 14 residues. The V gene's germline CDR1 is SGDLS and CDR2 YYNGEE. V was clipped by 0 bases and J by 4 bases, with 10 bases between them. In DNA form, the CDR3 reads TGTGCCAGCAGCGTAGGTGGGGGGGCCTATGGCTACACCTTC. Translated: CASSVGGGAYGYTF.

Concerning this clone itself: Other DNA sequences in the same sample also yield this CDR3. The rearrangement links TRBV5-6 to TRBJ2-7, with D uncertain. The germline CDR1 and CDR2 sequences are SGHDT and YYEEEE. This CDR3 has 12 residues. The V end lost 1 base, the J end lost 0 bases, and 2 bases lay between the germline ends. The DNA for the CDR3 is TGTGCCAGCAGCTTGAGCTCCTACGAGCAGTACTTC. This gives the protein CASSLSSYEQYF.

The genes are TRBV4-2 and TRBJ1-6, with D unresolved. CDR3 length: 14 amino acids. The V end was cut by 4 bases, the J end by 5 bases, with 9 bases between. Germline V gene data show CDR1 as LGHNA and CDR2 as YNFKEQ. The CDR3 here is CASSRPANNSPLHF. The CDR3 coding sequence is TGTGCCAGCAGCCGGCCAGCCAATAATTCACCCCTCCACTTT.

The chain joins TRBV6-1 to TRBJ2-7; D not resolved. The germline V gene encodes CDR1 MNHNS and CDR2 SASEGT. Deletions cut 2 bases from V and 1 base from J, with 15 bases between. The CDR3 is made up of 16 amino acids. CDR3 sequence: CASSEQDPGISYEQYF. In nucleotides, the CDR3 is TGTGCCAGCAGTGAACAAGACCCAGGAATTTCCTACGAGCAGTACTTC.

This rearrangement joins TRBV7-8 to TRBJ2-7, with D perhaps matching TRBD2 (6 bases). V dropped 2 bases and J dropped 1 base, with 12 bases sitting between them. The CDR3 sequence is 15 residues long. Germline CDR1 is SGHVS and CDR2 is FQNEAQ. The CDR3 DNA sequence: TGTGCCAGCAGCTTACTGAGCGGGCTATCCTACGAGCAGTACTTC. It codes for CASSLLSGLSYEQYF. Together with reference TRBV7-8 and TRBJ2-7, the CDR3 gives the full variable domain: GAGVSQSPRYKVAKRGQDVALRCDPISGHVSLFWYQQALGQGPEFLTYFQNEAQLDKSGLPSDRFFAERPEGSVSTLKIQRTQQEDSAVYLCASSLLSGLSYEQYFGPGTRLTVT.

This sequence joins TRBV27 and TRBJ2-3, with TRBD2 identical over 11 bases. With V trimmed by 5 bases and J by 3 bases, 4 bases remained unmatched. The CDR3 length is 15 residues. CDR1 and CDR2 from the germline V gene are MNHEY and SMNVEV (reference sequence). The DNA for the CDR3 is TGTGCCAGCAGTCTACTAGCGGGAGAGACAGATACGCAGTATTTT. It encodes CASSLLAGETDTQYF.

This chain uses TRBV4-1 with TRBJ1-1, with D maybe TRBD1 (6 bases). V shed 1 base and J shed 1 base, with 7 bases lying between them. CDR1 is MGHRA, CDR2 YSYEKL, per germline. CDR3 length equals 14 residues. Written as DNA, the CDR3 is TGCGCCAGCAGCCAAGTACAGGGGAACACTGAAGCTTTCTTT. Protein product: CASSQVQGNTEAFF.

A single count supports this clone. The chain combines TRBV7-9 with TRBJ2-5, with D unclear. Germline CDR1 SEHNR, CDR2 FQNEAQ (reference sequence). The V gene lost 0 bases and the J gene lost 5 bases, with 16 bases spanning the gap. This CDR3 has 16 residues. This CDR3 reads CASSLAPKWSVETQYF. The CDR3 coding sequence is TGTGCCAGCAGCTTAGCGCCTAAATGGTCGGTGGAGACCCAGTACTTC.

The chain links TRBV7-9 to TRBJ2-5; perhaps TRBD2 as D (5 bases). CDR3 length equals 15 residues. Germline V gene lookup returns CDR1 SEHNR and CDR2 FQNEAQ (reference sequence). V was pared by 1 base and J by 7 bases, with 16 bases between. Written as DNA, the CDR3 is TGTGCCAGCAGCTTAGACTGGGCCCCCGCGGGGACCCAGTACTTC. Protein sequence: CASSLDWAPAGTQYF.

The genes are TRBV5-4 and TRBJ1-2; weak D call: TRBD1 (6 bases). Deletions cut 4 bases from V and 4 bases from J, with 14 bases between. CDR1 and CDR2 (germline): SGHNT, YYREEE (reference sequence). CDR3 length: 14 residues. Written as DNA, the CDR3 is TGTGCCAGCAGCGAGGGGGGACACCTCTATGGCTACACCTTC. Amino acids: CASSEGGHLYGYTF.

CDR3 amino acids: CASSLISGGNQETQYF. In DNA, the CDR3 is TGTGCCAGCAGCTTAATATCGGGAGGGAACCAAGAGACCCAGTACTTC. J is TRBJ2-5 and V is TRBV7-3; 8 positions match TRBD2. V lost 1 base and J lost 0; bases outside the gene matches: 4. The V gene's germline CDR1 is SGHTA and CDR2 FQGTGA. The CDR3 contains 16 residues.

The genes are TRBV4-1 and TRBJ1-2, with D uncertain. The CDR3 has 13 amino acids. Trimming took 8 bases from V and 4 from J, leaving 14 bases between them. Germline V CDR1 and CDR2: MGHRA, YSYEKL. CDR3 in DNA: TGCGCCAGCGGATACCCGAATACCTATGGCTACACCTTC. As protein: CASGYPNTYGYTF.

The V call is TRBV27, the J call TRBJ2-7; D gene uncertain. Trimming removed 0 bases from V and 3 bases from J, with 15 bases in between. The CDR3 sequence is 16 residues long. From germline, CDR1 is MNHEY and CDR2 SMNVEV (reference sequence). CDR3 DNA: TGTGCCAGCAGTTTATCTCACAGCGTACATTTCTACGAGCAGTACTTC. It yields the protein CASSLSHSVHFYEQYF.

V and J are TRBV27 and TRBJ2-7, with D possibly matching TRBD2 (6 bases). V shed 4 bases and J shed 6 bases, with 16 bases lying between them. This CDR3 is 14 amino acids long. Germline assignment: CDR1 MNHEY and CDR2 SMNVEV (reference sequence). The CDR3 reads CASSSFGGVPEQYF. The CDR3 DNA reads TGTGCCAGCAGTTCATTTGGAGGGGTTCCCGAGCAGTACTTC.

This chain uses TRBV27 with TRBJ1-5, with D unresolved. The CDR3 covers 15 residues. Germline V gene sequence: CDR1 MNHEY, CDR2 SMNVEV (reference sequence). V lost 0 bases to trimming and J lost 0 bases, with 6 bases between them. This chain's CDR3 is CASSLSIYSNQPQHF. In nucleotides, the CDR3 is TGTGCCAGCAGTTTATCCATCTATAGCAATCAGCCCCAGCATTTT.